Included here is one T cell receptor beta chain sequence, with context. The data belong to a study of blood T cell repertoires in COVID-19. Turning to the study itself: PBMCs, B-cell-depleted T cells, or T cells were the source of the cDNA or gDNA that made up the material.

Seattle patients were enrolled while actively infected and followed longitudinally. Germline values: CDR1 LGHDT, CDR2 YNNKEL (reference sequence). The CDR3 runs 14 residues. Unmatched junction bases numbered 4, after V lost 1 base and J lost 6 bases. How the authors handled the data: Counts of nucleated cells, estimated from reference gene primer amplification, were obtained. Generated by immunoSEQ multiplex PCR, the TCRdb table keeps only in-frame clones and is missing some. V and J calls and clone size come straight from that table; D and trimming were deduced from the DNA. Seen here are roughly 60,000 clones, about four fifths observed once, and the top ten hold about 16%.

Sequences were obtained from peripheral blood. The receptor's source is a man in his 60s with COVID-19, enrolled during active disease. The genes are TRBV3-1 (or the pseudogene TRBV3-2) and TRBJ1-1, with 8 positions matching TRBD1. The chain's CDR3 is CASSQGQGAAEAFF. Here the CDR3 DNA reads TGTGCCAGCAGCCAAGGTCAGGGGGCGGCTGAAGCTTTCTTT.